This T cell receptor beta chain was identified in a study of control samples from healthy donors and cancer patients. The CDR3 extends over 16 amino acids. Trimming removed 0 bases at V and 9 bases at J, with 18 bases between. Per germline, CDR1 SGHAT and CDR2 FQNNGV. Sequencing was performed with immunoSEQ multiplex PCR; in TCRdb, only in-frame clones are kept and a portion is missing. The table shows more than 75,000 clones, with under 90% occurring only once. The sequencing input was blood. This receptor was obtained from a man between 45 and 60 years old in good health. The V call is TRBV11-2, the J call TRBJ1-5; the D is unclear. Here the CDR3 reads CASSLDGSRLVGPQHF. Written as DNA, the CDR3 is TGTGCCAGCAGCTTAGATGGGTCTAGGTTAGTGGGGCCCCAGCATTTT.